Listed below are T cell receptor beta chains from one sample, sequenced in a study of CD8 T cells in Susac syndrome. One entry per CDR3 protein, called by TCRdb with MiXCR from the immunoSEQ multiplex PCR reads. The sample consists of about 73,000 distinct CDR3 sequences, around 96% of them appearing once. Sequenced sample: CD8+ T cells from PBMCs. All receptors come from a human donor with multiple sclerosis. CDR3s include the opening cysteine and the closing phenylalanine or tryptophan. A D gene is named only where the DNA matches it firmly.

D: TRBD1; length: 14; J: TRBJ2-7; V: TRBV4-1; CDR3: CASSQITGAYEQYF; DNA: TGCGCCAGCAGCCAGATAACAGGGGCCTACGAGCAGTACTTC
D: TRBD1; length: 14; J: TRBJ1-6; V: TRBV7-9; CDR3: CASSFGTGDSPLHF; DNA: TGTGCCAGCAGCTTCGGGACAGGGGATTCACCCCTCCACTTT
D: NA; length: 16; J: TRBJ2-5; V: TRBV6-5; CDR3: CASSYSRGPKKETQYF; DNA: TGTGCCAGCAGTTACTCGAGGGGCCCTAAAAAAGAGACCCAGTACTTC
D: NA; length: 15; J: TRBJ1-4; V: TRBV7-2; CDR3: CASSPWGATNEKLFF; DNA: TGTGCCAGCAGCCCCTGGGGAGCAACTAATGAAAAACTGTTTTTT
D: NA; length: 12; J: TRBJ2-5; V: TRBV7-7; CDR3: CASSLSGETQYF; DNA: TGTGCCAGCAGCTTATCCGGGGAGACCCAGTACTTC
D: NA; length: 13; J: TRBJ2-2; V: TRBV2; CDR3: CASTRADTGELFF; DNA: TGTGCCAGCACACGGGCGGACACCGGGGAGCTGTTTTTT
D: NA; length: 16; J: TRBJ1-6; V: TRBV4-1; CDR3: CASSLPPQGGTSPLHF; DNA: TGCGCCAGCAGCCTCCCTCCTCAGGGAGGGACTTCACCCCTCCACTTT
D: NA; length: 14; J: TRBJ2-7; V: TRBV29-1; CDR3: CSVEDTGTTYEQYF; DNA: TGCAGCGTTGAAGATACAGGGACAACCTACGAGCAGTACTTC
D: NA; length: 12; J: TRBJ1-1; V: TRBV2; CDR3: CASGAMNTEAFF; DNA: TGTGCCAGCGGGGCCATGAACACTGAAGCTTTCTTT
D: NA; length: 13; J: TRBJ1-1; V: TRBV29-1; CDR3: CSVVSSGTTEAFF; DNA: TGCAGCGTCGTTTCCTCCGGGACCACTGAAGCTTTCTTT
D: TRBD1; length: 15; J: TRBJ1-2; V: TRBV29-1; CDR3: CSVNDPGQGLYGYTF; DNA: TGCAGCGTTAACGACCCAGGACAGGGCCTCTATGGCTACACCTTC